The present TCR beta chain was sequenced within a study of blood T cell repertoires in COVID-19. Study-level background: T cells, B-cell-depleted T cells, or PBMCs supplied cDNA or gDNA.

Some clones are missing from TCRdb's copy, which holds only in-frame ones; the method was immunoSEQ multiplex PCR. Of about 220,000 clones listed, 82% were seen once; the top ten hold over 4%. Germline V gene data show CDR1 as SGHNT and CDR2 as YYREEE (reference sequence). The CDR3 covers 14 residues. V lost 0 bases to trimming and J lost 2 bases, with 6 bases between them. This TCR was sampled from a woman in her 70s with COVID-19, enrolled during active disease. The sample taken for sequencing was peripheral blood. V usage is TRBV5-4 and J usage is TRBJ2-1; TRBD2 might be the D (5 bases). As DNA, the CDR3 is TGTGCCAGCAGCTTGGCCGGGACCTACAATGAGCAGTTCTTC. Protein product: CASSLAGTYNEQFF. Together with reference TRBV5-4 and TRBJ2-1, the CDR3 gives the full variable domain: ETGVTQSPTHLIKTRGQQVTLRCSSQSGHNTVSWYQQALGQGPQFIFQYYREEENGRGNFPPRFSGLQFPNYSSELNVNALELDDSALYLCASSLAGTYNEQFFGPGTRLTVL.